This T cell receptor beta chain was sequenced for a study of blood T cell repertoires in COVID-19. Study-level background: Specimens from acute and convalescent COVID-19 originated in the United States, Italy and Spain. PBMCs, B-cell-depleted T cells, or T cells were the source of the cDNA or gDNA that made up the material.

The CDR3 contains 17 residues. Germline-derived CDR1 and CDR2 are SGHNT and YYREEE (reference sequence). V dropped 3 bases and J dropped 1 base, with 16 bases sitting between them. The assay was immunoSEQ multiplex PCR, and TCRdb's table has in-frame clones only and misses some. The sample includes about 200,000 clones, 90% of them seen just once. The rearrangement links TRBV5-4 to TRBJ2-2; tentatively, D is TRBD2 (6 bases). Specimen: peripheral blood. The receptor was derived from a man aged 50-60 years with acute or convalescent COVID-19. The CDR3 sequence is CASSWPGPSENTGELFF. Here the CDR3 DNA reads TGTGCCAGCAGCTGGCCTGGTCCTAGCGAGAACACCGGGGAGCTGTTTTTT.